The 8 T cell receptor beta chains listed next were all sequenced from one sample in a study of regulatory dendritic cells for organ transplantation. CFSE-labeled sorted T cells met regulatory or mature dendritic cells for around five days. What these receptors recognize is not known. Produced via immunoSEQ multiplex PCR; TCRdb's table is partial and in-frame only. The sample shows 8,000 or so clones, about two thirds of them seen only once. The source material was memory CD4+ T cells from blood cultured with dendritic cells. As to subset: CD45RO+ memory T cells. Receptor source: a human donor in good health.

The rearrangement links TRBV6-5 to TRBJ1-1, with D tentatively TRBD1 (5 bases). Trimming pared 0 bases from V and 1 base from J, leaving 6 bases between. The germline V gene encodes CDR1 MNHEY and CDR2 SVGAGI. This CDR3 is 14 amino acids long. CDR3 sequence reads: CASSYSQGNTEAFF. CDR3 coding DNA: TGTGCCAGCAGTTACTCCCAGGGGAACACTGAAGCTTTCTTT.

CDR3 amino acids: CASSDRFQPQHF. CDR3 sequence (DNA): TGTGCCAGCAGTGACAGGTTTCAGCCCCAGCATTTT. The V gene is TRBV6-1, the J gene TRBJ1-5, with D unresolved. CDR1 and CDR2 (germline): MNHNS, SASEGT. The CDR3 extends over 12 amino acids. The ends were cut back, 3 bases at V and 6 bases at J, with 6 bases in the middle.

This chain connects TRBV29-1 to TRBJ2-3; D uncertain. Germline CDR1 is SQVTM and CDR2 is ANQGSEA. V lost 7 bases, J lost 0 bases, and 11 bases lay in between. The CDR3 has 13 residues. DNA of the CDR3: TGCAGCGCCCTACCAAGTAGCACAGATACGCAGTATTTT. This sequence encodes CSALPSSTDTQYF.

The chain joins TRBV7-9 to TRBJ1-6, with D possibly being TRBD1 (5 bases). Germline lookup yields CDR1 SEHNR and CDR2 FQNEAQ (reference sequence). Trimming took off 5 bases at V and 13 bases at J, with 15 bases between the two ends. The CDR3 consists of 13 residues. Here the CDR3 reads CASSPDSGRPLHF. The CDR3 nucleotides are TGTGCCAGCAGCCCCGACAGTGGGCGTCCCCTCCACTTT.

This clone was seen more than once but under ten times. V usage is TRBV29-1 and J usage is TRBJ2-2, with TRBD1 as a possible D gene (5 bases). Germline V lookup: CDR1 SQVTM, CDR2 ANQGSEA. The CDR3 has 13 residues. V was trimmed by 5 bases and J by 3 bases, leaving 10 bases between them. The CDR3 region is CSVKQGYTGELFF. CDR3 DNA sequence: TGCAGCGTTAAGCAGGGTTACACCGGGGAGCTGTTTTTT.

The V gene is TRBV7-2, the J gene TRBJ1-2; 12 bases are shared with TRBD1. This CDR3 is 17 amino acids long. The trim removed 3 bases at V and 7 bases at J, leaving 12 bases unmatched. Germline CDR1 is SGHTA and CDR2 is FQGNSA. The DNA for the CDR3 is TGTGCCAGCAGCTTCGGGACAGGGGGCCCCTCTGGTGGTGGCTACACCTTC. As protein: CASSFGTGGPSGGGYTF.

This chain links TRBV11-2 with TRBJ2-7; 7 nucleotides match TRBD1. J was trimmed by 2 bases and V by 3 bases; bases with no gene match: 4. Germline V gene sequence: CDR1 SGHAT, CDR2 FQNNGV. The CDR3 loop spans 14 amino acids. The DNA of the CDR3 is TGTGCCAGCAGCTTGGCCCAGGGGGCCTACGAGCAGTACTTC. This gives the protein CASSLAQGAYEQYF.

The chain joins TRBV6-1 to TRBJ2-7; no clear D. From germline, CDR1 is MNHNS and CDR2 SASEGT. The CDR3 sequence is 14 residues long. V was cut by 4 bases and J by 3 bases, with 13 bases left in between. The CDR3: CASSVLVADYEQYF. In DNA form, the CDR3 reads TGTGCCAGCAGTGTGCTAGTGGCGGACTACGAGCAGTACTTC.